This T cell receptor beta chain was found in a study of shared clonotypes between healthy human individuals. Sorted-subset replicate PCRs used 150 to 250 ng of genomic DNA. This amount corresponded to about 30,000 T cell genomes. The repertoire was sequenced with immunoSEQ multiplex PCR; TCRdb's copy has only in-frame clones and lacks some. The table lists approximately 2.1 million clones, approximately 95% of them singletons. Germline CDR1 reads MNHEY; CDR2 reads SMNVEV (reference sequence). V shed 5 bases and J shed 3 bases, with 18 bases lying between them. The CDR3 has 16 residues. The chain employs TRBV27 and TRBJ2-3, with D perhaps matching TRBD2 (6 bases). This clonotype originated in a man between 18 and 29 years old in good health. Some clones in this sample may be carry-over from other donors' samples. Sample: naive CD4+ T cells from PBMCs. Subset described: CD45RA+ positively selected. The CDR3, as DNA: TGTGCCAGCAGTCCAAGGCGTCAAGGGAGGACAGATACGCAGTATTTT. Translation gives CASSPRRQGRTDTQYF.